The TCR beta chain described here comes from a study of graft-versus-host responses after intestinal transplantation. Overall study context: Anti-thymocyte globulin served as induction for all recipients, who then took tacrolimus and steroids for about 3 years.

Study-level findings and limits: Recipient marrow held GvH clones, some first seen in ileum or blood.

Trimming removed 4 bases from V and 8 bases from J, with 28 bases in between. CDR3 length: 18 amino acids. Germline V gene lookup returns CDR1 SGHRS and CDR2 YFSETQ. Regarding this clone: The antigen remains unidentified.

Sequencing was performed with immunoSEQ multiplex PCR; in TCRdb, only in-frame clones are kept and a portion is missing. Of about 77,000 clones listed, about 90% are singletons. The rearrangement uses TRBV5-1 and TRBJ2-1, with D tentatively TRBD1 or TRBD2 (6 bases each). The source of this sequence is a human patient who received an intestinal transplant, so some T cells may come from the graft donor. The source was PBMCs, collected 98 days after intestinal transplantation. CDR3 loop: CASSPGPTSGGARYEQFF. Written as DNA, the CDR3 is TGCGCCAGCAGCCCGGGCCCCACTTCCGGGGGCGCGAGATATGAGCAGTTCTTC. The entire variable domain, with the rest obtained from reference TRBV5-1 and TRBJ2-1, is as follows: KAGVTQTPRYLIKTRGQQVTLSCSPISGHRSVSWYQQTPGQGLQFLFEYFSETQRNKGNFPGRFSGRQFSNSRSEMNVSTLELGDSALYLCASSPGPTSGGARYEQFFGPGTRLTVL.